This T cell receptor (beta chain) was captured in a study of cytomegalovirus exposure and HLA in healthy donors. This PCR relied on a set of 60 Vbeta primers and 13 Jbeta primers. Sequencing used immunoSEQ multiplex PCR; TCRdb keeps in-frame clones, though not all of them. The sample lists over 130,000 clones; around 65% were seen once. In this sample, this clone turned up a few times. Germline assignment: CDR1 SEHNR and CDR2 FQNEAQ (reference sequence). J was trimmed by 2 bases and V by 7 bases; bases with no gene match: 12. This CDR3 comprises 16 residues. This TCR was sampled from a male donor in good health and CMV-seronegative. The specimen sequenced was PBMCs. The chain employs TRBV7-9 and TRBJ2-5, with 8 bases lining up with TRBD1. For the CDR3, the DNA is TGTGCCAGCACCAGGGGTGGGTACAGGGGGCAAGAGACCCAGTACTTC. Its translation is CASTRGGYRGQETQYF.